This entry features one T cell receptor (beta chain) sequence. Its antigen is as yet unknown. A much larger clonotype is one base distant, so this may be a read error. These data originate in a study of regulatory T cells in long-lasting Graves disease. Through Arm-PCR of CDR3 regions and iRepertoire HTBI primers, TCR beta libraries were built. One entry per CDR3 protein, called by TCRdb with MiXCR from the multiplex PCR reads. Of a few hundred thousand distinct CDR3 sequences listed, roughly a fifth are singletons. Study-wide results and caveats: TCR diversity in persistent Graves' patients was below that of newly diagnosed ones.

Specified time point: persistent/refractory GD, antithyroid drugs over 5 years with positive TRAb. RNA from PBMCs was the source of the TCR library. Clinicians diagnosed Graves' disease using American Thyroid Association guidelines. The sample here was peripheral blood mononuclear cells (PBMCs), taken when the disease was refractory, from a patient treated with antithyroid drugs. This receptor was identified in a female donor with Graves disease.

The CDR3 is CASSFVTPYTEAFF. Written as DNA, the CDR3 is TGTGCCAGCAGCTTTGTAACACCTTACACTGAAGCTTTCTTT. The rearrangement joins TRBV2 to TRBJ1-1; the D is unclear. Looked up from germline, CDR1 is SNHLY and CDR2 is FYNNEI. The germline V and J ends were trimmed by 6 bases and 3 bases, with 14 bases remaining between them. This CDR3 comprises 14 residues.